A single sample is the source of the 25 T cell receptor beta chains below, sequenced in a study of cytomegalovirus exposure and HLA in healthy donors. In the PCR, 60 Vbeta and 13 Jbeta primers were used. Only in-frame clones appear in the TCRdb table, and some are missing; sequencing was by immunoSEQ multiplex PCR. The sample holds 100,000 to 150,000 clones. The specimen was PBMCs. The receptors originated from a man aged 18 to 30 in good health and CMV-seronegative.

J is TRBJ2-2 and V is TRBV7-9; the match to TRBD2 covers 9 bases. The germline V gene encodes CDR1 SEHNR and CDR2 FQNEAQ (reference sequence). Trimming at V came to 5 bases and at J to 5 bases, leaving 6 bases not matched to a gene. The CDR3 loop spans 15 amino acids. DNA for the CDR3: TGTGCCAGCAGCCCACCCACTAGCGGGACCGGGGAGCTGTTTTTT. Translating gives CASSPPTSGTGELFF.

This chain connects TRBV30 to TRBJ1-2, with TRBD1 matching over 9 bases. The CDR3 runs 14 residues. V lost 2 bases and J lost 6; bases outside the gene matches: 7. CDR1 is GTSNPN and CDR2 is SVGIG in the germline V gene (reference sequence). This CDR3 is CAWSPGTGFDGYTF. The DNA for the CDR3 is TGTGCCTGGAGTCCCGGGACAGGGTTTGATGGCTACACCTTC.

V gene TRBV5-1 combines with J gene TRBJ1-5; no clear D gene. The V gene's germline CDR1 is SGHRS and CDR2 YFSETQ. The length of the CDR3 is 14 residues. Deletions cut 0 bases from V and 0 bases from J, with 4 bases between. CDR3 protein: CASSLGVSNQPQHF. The CDR3 bases are TGCGCCAGCAGCTTGGGCGTTAGCAATCAGCCCCAGCATTTT.

The J gene is TRBJ2-1, the V gene TRBV7-6; 9 bases align to TRBD2. The V and J ends lost 1 base and 9 bases, in that order; junction bases with no gene match: 10. CDR1 and CDR2 from the germline V gene are SGHVS and FNYEAQ. This CDR3 has 16 residues. For the CDR3, the DNA is TGTGCCAGCAGCTTAGGTCTGGCGGGAGGGCCCGGTGAGCAGTTCTTC. It specifies CASSLGLAGGPGEQFF.

The chain links TRBV5-1 to TRBJ2-1; TRBD2 matches 10 bases. This CDR3 has 17 residues. Germline CDR1 is SGHRS and CDR2 is YFSETQ. The trim removed 0 bases at V and 8 bases at J, leaving 11 bases unmatched. The CDR3 DNA is TGCGCCAGCAGCTTGGGGCTAGCGGGAGACTTTACGGATGAGCAGTTCTTC. It specifies CASSLGLAGDFTDEQFF.

The chain employs TRBV6-5 and TRBJ1-3; unclear D gene. The length of the CDR3 is 15 residues. Germline values: CDR1 MNHEY, CDR2 SVGAGI. V lost 7 bases, J lost 0 bases, and 13 bases lay in between. The CDR3: CASTTNGDSGNTIYF. The CDR3 DNA follows: TGTGCCAGCACTACTAACGGAGACTCTGGAAACACCATATATTTT.

V is TRBV6-1 and J is TRBJ2-2; D may be TRBD1 (5 bases). This CDR3 is built from 18 residues. Trimming cost V 2 bases and J 4 bases, with 20 bases left between them. Per the germline V gene, CDR1 is MNHNS and CDR2 is SASEGT. CDR3 protein: CASSEYGASRPSTGELFF. CDR3 DNA: TGTGCCAGCAGTGAATATGGGGCCAGTCGCCCGTCCACCGGGGAGCTGTTTTTT.

V is TRBV7-9 and J is TRBJ2-5; TRBD1 aligns across 8 bases. V shed 9 bases, J shed 5 bases, and the junction held 8 bases outside the gene matches. The germline V gene encodes CDR1 SEHNR and CDR2 FQNEAQ (reference sequence). The length of the CDR3 is 13 residues. The DNA for the CDR3 is TGTGCCAGTGGTTTCTGGGACAGGGAGACCCAGTACTTC. Amino acids: CASGFWDRETQYF.

The chain uses TRBV6-5 and TRBJ2-7; TRBD1 matches 8 bases. CDR1 is MNHEY and CDR2 is SVGAGI in the germline V gene. The CDR3 loop spans 15 amino acids. With 5 bases clipped from V and 1 base from J, the junction kept 7 bases outside the gene matches. DNA of the CDR3: TGTGCCAGCAGTCAAGGACAGGGACGATCCTACGAGCAGTACTTC. Protein sequence: CASSQGQGRSYEQYF.

The chain couples TRBV6-5 to TRBJ2-7; D call uncertain. Trimming cost V 4 bases and J 7 bases, with 11 bases left between them. Germline CDR1 MNHEY, CDR2 SVGAGI. This CDR3 comprises 12 residues. The chain's CDR3 is CASSSTTSEQYF. DNA for the CDR3: TGTGCCAGCAGTTCCACGACTTCTGAGCAGTACTTC.

The chain joins TRBV7-7 to TRBJ2-1; 8 nucleotides line up with TRBD2. The CDR3 has 14 residues. Looked up from germline, CDR1 is SSHAT and CDR2 is FNYEAQ (reference sequence). The CDR3 protein is CASASGGAYNEQFF. The CDR3 DNA follows: TGTGCTAGCGCCAGCGGGGGAGCTTACAATGAGCAGTTCTTC.

The chain carries TRBV9 and TRBJ2-2; 8 bases map to TRBD1. There are 15 residues in the CDR3. Per the germline V gene, CDR1 is SGDLS and CDR2 is YYNGEE. Trimming at V came to 2 bases and at J to 5 bases, leaving 5 bases not matched to a gene. In DNA form, the CDR3 reads TGTGCCAGCAGCGTGGACAGGGTCGGAACCGGGGAGCTGTTTTTT. Translation gives CASSVDRVGTGELFF.

This chain joins TRBV19 and TRBJ1-4; no firm D call. Germline V gene sequence: CDR1 LNHDA, CDR2 SQIVND (reference sequence). V was trimmed by 4 bases and J by 7 bases, leaving 28 bases between them. This CDR3 comprises 19 residues. CDR3 region: CASSRLSSGVVGLGEKLFF. CDR3 nucleotides: TGTGCCAGTAGTAGGCTGTCTTCCGGGGTAGTAGGTTTGGGTGAAAAACTGTTTTTT.

This chain uses TRBV18 with TRBJ1-6; D unresolved. V was cut by 0 bases and J by 19 bases, with 16 bases left in between. The germline V gene has CDR1 KGHSH and CDR2 LQKENI. The CDR3 covers 13 residues. CDR3 DNA sequence: TGTGCCAGCTCACCACCGAATTCGGGGTGGCTTCACTTT. This sequence encodes CASSPPNSGWLHF.

The chain joins TRBV6-1 to TRBJ1-1; weak D call: TRBD1 (5 bases). CDR3 length equals 13 residues. The V and J ends lost 6 bases and 6 bases respectively, with 14 bases between them. CDR1 and CDR2 from the germline V gene are MNHNS and SASEGT. CDR3 nucleotides: TGTGCCAGCAGGGTATCAGGGCTTCCTGAAGCTTTCTTT. As protein: CASRVSGLPEAFF.

The chain carries TRBV19 and TRBJ2-1, with D possibly TRBD1 on 5 matching bases. Trimming pared 4 bases from V and 4 bases from J, leaving 8 bases between. The CDR3 has 13 amino acids. Germline V CDR1 and CDR2: LNHDA, SQIVND (reference sequence). For the CDR3, the DNA is TGTGCCAGTAGTAACACAGGTTACAATGAGCAGTTCTTC. Translating it yields CASSNTGYNEQFF. The full variable domain, its missing parts supplied by reference TRBV19 and TRBJ2-1, is DGGITQSPKYLFRKEGQNVTLSCEQNLNHDAMYWYRQDPGQGLRLIYYSQIVNDFQKGDIAEGYSVSREKKESFPLTVTSAQKNPTAFYLCASSNTGYNEQFFGPGTRLTVL.

The gene calls are TRBV11-2 and TRBJ1-2; D call uncertain. Germline V gene sequence: CDR1 SGHAT, CDR2 FQNNGV. V gave up 1 base and J gave up 5 bases, with 8 bases separating them. This CDR3 spans 13 amino acids. CDR3 protein: CASSLVVTYGYTF. CDR3 DNA: TGTGCCAGCAGCTTAGTTGTCACTTATGGCTACACCTTC.

The chain links TRBV7-9 to TRBJ2-7, with D perhaps TRBD2 (5 bases). The V gene's germline CDR1 is SEHNR and CDR2 FQNEAQ (reference sequence). Trimming removed 4 bases from V and 0 bases from J, with 13 bases in between. This CDR3 spans 15 amino acids. The CDR3 loop reads CASSSKDSSSYEQYF. The CDR3 DNA follows: TGTGCCAGCAGCTCCAAGGACTCGAGCTCCTACGAGCAGTACTTC.

The chain uses TRBV10-2 and TRBJ2-7; TRBD1 aligns across 9 bases. The ends lost 3 bases at V and 6 bases at J; junction bases unmatched: 6. Germline V gives CDR1 WSHSY, CDR2 SAAADI. The CDR3 loop spans 14 amino acids. CDR3 in amino acids: CASSDRDRAIEQYF. The CDR3 DNA reads TGCGCCAGCAGTGATCGGGACAGGGCGATCGAGCAGTACTTC.

The chain is built from TRBV5-4 and TRBJ2-7, with D possibly matching TRBD1 (6 bases). Germline CDR1 is SGHNT and CDR2 is YYREEE (reference sequence). V was clipped by 0 bases and J by 1 base, with 8 bases between them. The length of the CDR3 is 14 residues. The CDR3: CASSLDRASYEQYF. The CDR3 region has the DNA TGTGCCAGCAGCTTGGACAGGGCGTCCTACGAGCAGTACTTC.

V usage is TRBV19 and J usage is TRBJ1-2; TRBD1 agrees at 7 bases. CDR1 and CDR2 (germline): LNHDA, SQIVND (reference sequence). V lost 4 bases and J lost 4; bases outside the gene matches: 12. The CDR3 consists of 16 residues. The CDR3 loop is CASSKDGQVAGYGYTF. As DNA, the CDR3 is TGTGCCAGTAGTAAGGATGGACAGGTGGCGGGCTATGGCTACACCTTC.

The chain links TRBV5-1 to TRBJ2-2; perhaps TRBD1 as D (5 bases). The length of the CDR3 is 14 residues. Per the germline V gene, CDR1 is SGHRS and CDR2 is YFSETQ. V lost 5 bases and J lost 2, with 10 bases in between. The DNA of the CDR3 is TGCGCCAGCAGGGACACAACAAACACCGGGGAGCTGTTTTTT. Translation: CASRDTTNTGELFF.

The chain employs TRBV29-1 and TRBJ1-1; TRBD1 agrees at 7 bases. Germline-derived CDR1 and CDR2 are SQVTM and ANQGSEA. Trimming at V came to 2 bases and at J to 5 bases, leaving 5 bases not matched to a gene. The CDR3 is 13 amino acids. The CDR3 region is CSVERQGETEAFF. For the CDR3, the DNA is TGCAGCGTTGAAAGGCAGGGGGAGACTGAAGCTTTCTTT.

The chain recombines TRBV9 with TRBJ2-3; unclear D gene. Trimming stripped 2 bases from V and 0 bases from J, with 13 bases between. The CDR3 consists of 16 residues. Germline CDR1 SGDLS, CDR2 YYNGEE. The CDR3 DNA reads as TGTGCCAGCAGCGTCAGTAGTAGCTTGAGCACAGATACGCAGTATTTT. It yields the protein CASSVSSSLSTDTQYF.

V is TRBV2 and J is TRBJ1-1; D gene uncertain. Per the germline V gene, CDR1 is SNHLY and CDR2 is FYNNEI. The CDR3 is made up of 13 amino acids. Trimming stripped 3 bases from V and 2 bases from J, with 7 bases between. Here the CDR3 DNA reads TGTGCCAGCAGTGATGAGTATAACACTGAAGCTTTCTTT. Its protein is CASSDEYNTEAFF.